The 17 T cell receptor beta chains given below trace back to one sample, sequenced in a study of CD8 T cells in Susac syndrome. RNA totalling about 0.45 to 1 ug underwent reverse transcription with random hexamers. TCRdb reprocessed the immunoSEQ multiplex PCR reads via MiXCR and lists one record per CDR3 protein. The sample lists 110,000 to 150,000 distinct CDR3 sequences, approximately 94% occurring once. The sequenced sample was CD4+ T cells from PBMCs. These TCRs come from a human donor with Susac syndrome.

J is TRBJ2-5 and V is TRBV5-1; TRBD1 is a possible D gene (5 bases). The V and J ends lost 4 bases and 1 base respectively, with 14 bases between them. The CDR3 covers 15 residues. Germline V gene sequence: CDR1 SGHRS, CDR2 YFSETQ. The CDR3, as DNA: TGCGCCAGCAGCCTCCGGGTCCAGGGCCAAGAGACCCAGTACTTC. It codes for CASSLRVQGQETQYF.

The chain combines TRBV7-9 with TRBJ2-1, with TRBD2 matching 8 bases. Germline CDR1 SEHNR, CDR2 FQNEAQ (reference sequence). V was pared by 11 bases and J by 5 bases, with 11 bases of the junction left unmatched. The CDR3 extends over 14 amino acids. In DNA, the CDR3 is TGTGCCTTAAGTGGCGGGAGGACCGACAATGAGCAGTTCTTC. This codes for CALSGGRTDNEQFF. Full variable domain (rest looked up from reference TRBV7-9 and TRBJ2-1): DTGVSQNPRHKITKRGQNVTFRCDPISEHNRLYWYRQTLGQGPEFLTYFQNEAQLEKSRLLSDRFSAERPKGSFSTLEIQRTEQGDSAMYLCALSGGRTDNEQFFGPGTRLTVL.

This clonotype was seen a single time. This sequence joins TRBV28 and TRBJ1-1; 8 bases match TRBD1. Looked up from germline, CDR1 is MDHEN and CDR2 is SYDVKM. V lost 8 bases, J lost 1 base, and 9 bases stayed unmatched. The CDR3 loop spans 15 amino acids. In DNA, the CDR3 is TGTGCCAGCCCCGCCCGGACAGGGCGGAACACTGAAGCTTTCTTT. Its protein is CASPARTGRNTEAFF.

The CDR3 loop is CASSYGSSYNEQFF. For the CDR3, the DNA is TGCGCCAGCAGCTACGGCAGCTCCTACAATGAGCAGTTCTTC. The rearrangement links TRBV5-1 to TRBJ2-1; unclear D gene. This CDR3 comprises 14 residues. CDR1 is SGHRS, CDR2 YFSETQ, per germline. Trimming removed 3 bases from V and 0 bases from J, with 7 bases in between.

This chain joins TRBV28 and TRBJ2-3; 10 bases align to TRBD2. The CDR3 spans 15 residues. With 4 bases clipped from V and 3 bases from J, the junction kept 4 bases outside the gene matches. Germline V gives CDR1 MDHEN, CDR2 SYDVKM. CDR3 loop: CASSSSGSLTDTQYF. The CDR3 DNA is TGTGCCAGCAGTTCTAGCGGGAGCTTAACAGATACGCAGTATTTT.

The rearrangement joins TRBV5-1 to TRBJ2-7; 8 bases align to TRBD1. V lost 5 bases, J lost 5 bases, and 12 bases stayed unmatched. The CDR3 has 15 amino acids. Germline assignment: CDR1 SGHRS and CDR2 YFSETQ. CDR3 amino acids: CASSQQTQQGDEQYF. For the CDR3, the DNA is TGCGCCAGCAGTCAGCAGACTCAACAGGGGGACGAGCAGTACTTC.

J is TRBJ1-1 and V is TRBV7-9, with D possibly being TRBD1 (6 bases). Germline V gene lookup returns CDR1 SEHNR and CDR2 FQNEAQ (reference sequence). This CDR3 is 15 amino acids long. V dropped 5 bases and J dropped 8 bases, with 21 bases sitting between them. The CDR3 loop reads CASSPDRTSFGEAFF. As DNA, the CDR3 is TGTGCCAGCAGCCCAGACAGGACAAGCTTTGGGGAAGCTTTCTTT. Full variable domain (missing parts from reference TRBV7-9 and TRBJ1-1): DTGVSQNPRHKITKRGQNVTFRCDPISEHNRLYWYRQTLGQGPEFLTYFQNEAQLEKSRLLSDRFSAERPKGSFSTLEIQRTEQGDSAMYLCASSPDRTSFGEAFFGQGTRLTVV.

The chain couples TRBV27 to TRBJ1-1; possibly TRBD1 for D (5 bases). Looked up from germline, CDR1 is MNHEY and CDR2 is SMNVEV (reference sequence). The CDR3 consists of 14 residues. V was shortened by 3 bases and J by 5 bases, with 13 bases between the two germline ends. The CDR3, as DNA: TGTGCCAGCAGTTTGGGGGGGATTTTGACTGAAGCTTTCTTT. Protein sequence: CASSLGGILTEAFF.

The chain carries TRBV18 and TRBJ2-1, with TRBD1 identical over 9 bases. This CDR3 has 15 residues. With 4 bases clipped from V and 7 bases from J, the junction kept 8 bases outside the gene matches. CDR1 is KGHSH, CDR2 LQKENI, per germline. The CDR3 protein is CASSRTGAGENEQFF. CDR3 DNA: TGTGCCAGCTCACGGACAGGGGCCGGTGAAAATGAGCAGTTCTTC.

This rearrangement joins TRBV20-1 to TRBJ1-1, with 9 bases matching TRBD1. Germline values: CDR1 DFQATT, CDR2 SNEGSKA (reference sequence). V was pared by 5 bases and J by 4 bases, with 5 bases of the junction left unmatched. The CDR3 contains 13 residues. The CDR3, as DNA: TGCAGTGCTTCGGACAGGGGCGGCACTGAAGCTTTCTTT. Its protein product is CSASDRGGTEAFF.

The CDR3 sequence is CSARDSRGLQETQYF. The CDR3, as DNA: TGCAGTGCTAGAGATTCACGAGGACTCCAAGAGACCCAGTACTTC. J is TRBJ2-5 and V is TRBV20-1; tentatively, D is TRBD2 (5 bases). The CDR3 is made up of 15 amino acids. Germline CDR1 DFQATT, CDR2 SNEGSKA (reference sequence). The germline V and J ends were trimmed by 0 bases and 1 base, with 12 bases remaining between them.

The chain is built from TRBV20-1 and TRBJ1-2; tentative D call: TRBD1 (5 bases). The CDR3 spans 14 residues. The germline V gene has CDR1 DFQATT and CDR2 SNEGSKA (reference sequence). Trimming removed 5 bases from V and 0 bases from J, with 13 bases in between. CDR3 DNA: TGCAGTGCTGACGACAGAACCGCTAACTATGGCTACACCTTC. This translates into CSADDRTANYGYTF.

The gene calls are TRBV20-1 and TRBJ2-3, with 13 bases identical to TRBD2. V shed 6 bases, J shed 6 bases, and the junction held 12 bases outside the gene matches. Germline CDR1 and CDR2: DFQATT and SNEGSKA (reference sequence). CDR3 length: 16 amino acids. CDR3 bases: TGCAGTGCCGAATCACTAGCGGGGGGGTCATATGATACGCAGTATTTT. Its translation: CSAESLAGGSYDTQYF.

This sequence joins TRBV2 and TRBJ1-5, with a weak D call TRBD1 (5 bases). The CDR3 consists of 14 residues. The V gene lost 4 bases and the J gene lost 3 bases, with 10 bases spanning the gap. From germline, CDR1 is SNHLY and CDR2 FYNNEI. CDR3 in DNA: TGTGCCAGCAGTGTGGCGGGGGTCAATCAGCCCCAGCATTTT. It specifies CASSVAGVNQPQHF.

A single count supports this clonotype. This chain connects TRBV20-1 to TRBJ2-3; 11 nucleotides line up with TRBD2. The CDR3 totals 17 residues. Germline CDR1 reads DFQATT; CDR2 reads SNEGSKA (reference sequence). V was clipped by 1 base and J by 1 base; unmatched bases: 7. The CDR3 nucleotides are TGCAGTGCTAGAGCTCCAGGACTAGCGGGTCGCACAGATACGCAGTATTTT. Translation gives CSARAPGLAGRTDTQYF.

CDR3 loop: CATRDPGGLTDTQYF. CDR3 bases: TGTGCCACCAGAGACCCAGGGGGTTTGACAGATACGCAGTATTTT. The J gene is TRBJ2-3, the V gene TRBV19; the match to TRBD1 covers 7 bases. CDR1 is LNHDA, CDR2 SQIVND, per germline (reference sequence). V gave up 10 bases and J gave up 3 bases; unmatched junction bases: 13. The CDR3 is 15 amino acids.

The chain employs TRBV5-4 and TRBJ2-7; TRBD1 matches at 7 bases. Germline loops: CDR1 SGHNT, CDR2 YYREEE (reference sequence). Unmatched junction bases numbered 4, after V lost 4 bases and J lost 3 bases. This CDR3 spans 13 amino acids. The CDR3 DNA follows: TGTGCCAGCAGCACCGGGACAGACTACGAGCAGTACTTC. It yields the protein CASSTGTDYEQYF. Looking up the rest from reference TRBV5-4 and TRBJ2-7 gives the full variable domain: ETGVTQSPTHLIKTRGQQVTLRCSSQSGHNTVSWYQQALGQGPQFIFQYYREEENGRGNFPPRFSGLQFPNYSSELNVNALELDDSALYLCASSTGTDYEQYFGPGTRLTVT.